The present TCR beta chain was sequenced within a study of blood T cell repertoires in COVID-19. Study information: COVID-19 samples collected from the United States, Italy and Spain covered acute and convalescent phases. PBMCs, B-cell-depleted T cells, or T cells were the source of the cDNA or gDNA that made up the material.

Authors' processing steps: By means of reference gene primer amplification, nucleated cell counts were estimated. The data were produced by immunoSEQ multiplex PCR, yet TCRdb's version contains in-frame clones alone and is incomplete. That table is the source of V, J and clone size, and D and trimming were worked out from the DNA. Of 60,000 to 75,000 clones in the sample, 88% were seen once. Germline V gene lookup returns CDR1 MGHDK and CDR2 SYGVNS. There are 16 residues in the CDR3. Unmatched junction bases numbered 10, after V lost 8 bases and J lost 0 bases. Sequenced input: peripheral blood. This TCR came from a human donor in a cohort sampled during active COVID-19. This chain connects TRBV25-1 to TRBJ1-3; 7 bases agree with TRBD1. CDR3 region: CASRGDSGGSGNTIYF. The CDR3 region has the DNA TGTGCCAGCCGTGGGGACAGTGGCGGCTCTGGAAACACCATATATTTT.